One and the same sample provided the 22 T cell receptor beta chains below, sequenced in a study of response to subunit inactivated influenza vaccine. TCRdb called the RT-PCR reads again in MiXCR, with one record for every CDR3 protein. The data hold about 180,000 distinct CDR3 sequences, with about 10% observed a single time. This specimen was CD8+ T cells sorted from PBMCs, taken around 25 months after vaccination. The receptors were sampled from a man aged 45 to 70 who received an inactivated influenza vaccine.

This clonotype was recorded a few times. The chain uses TRBV6-2 or TRBV6-3 and TRBJ2-7; 10 nucleotides match TRBD1. Per the germline V gene, CDR1 is MNHEY and CDR2 is SVGEGT. The CDR3 extends over 14 amino acids. V lost 7 bases, J lost 5 bases, and 8 bases stayed unmatched. The CDR3 DNA sequence: TGTGCCAGCACTACCGGGACAGGGGACAACGAGCAGTACTTC. Its translation: CASTTGTGDNEQYF.

This clonotype has just a few counts. The chain joins TRBV7-8 to TRBJ2-5; 8 bases fit TRBD1. Germline V CDR1 and CDR2: SGHVS, FQNEAQ. CDR3 length: 15 amino acids. V dropped 5 bases and J dropped 1; count of bases not matched to a gene: 6. The DNA of the CDR3 is TGTGCCAGCAGCCCGAGACAGGGGCTCCAAGAGACCCAGTACTTC. It translates to CASSPRQGLQETQYF.

At least ten counts were recorded for this clonotype. This chain uses TRBV4-2 with TRBJ2-2; TRBD1 agrees at 9 bases. Germline CDR1 is LGHNA and CDR2 is YNFKEQ. The CDR3 sequence is 16 residues long. Unmatched junction bases numbered 9, after V lost 4 bases and J lost 6 bases. This chain's CDR3 is CASSLGQGMVSGELFF. The CDR3 DNA follows: TGTGCCAGCAGCCTGGGACAGGGAATGGTTTCCGGGGAGCTGTTTTTT.

This clonotype was observed a few times. The J gene is TRBJ2-1, the V gene TRBV6-2 or TRBV6-3; TRBD1 might be the D (5 bases). V was shortened by 3 bases and J by 4 bases, with 10 bases between the two germline ends. This CDR3 has 14 residues. Per germline, CDR1 MNHEY and CDR2 SVGEGT. Here the CDR3 DNA reads TGTGCCAGCAGTTATGGGGCTAATTACAATGAGCAGTTCTTC. It yields the protein CASSYGANYNEQFF.

The chain has TRBV4-2 and TRBJ2-7, with 9 bases identical to TRBD1. The CDR3 is 17 residues long. Looked up from germline, CDR1 is LGHNA and CDR2 is YNFKEQ. Trimming at V came to 0 bases and at J to 1 base, leaving 7 bases not matched to a gene. CDR3 in DNA: TGTGCCAGCAGCCAAGAAAGTGGCGGACAGGGGTCCTACGAGCAGTACTTC. This gives the protein CASSQESGGQGSYEQYF.

This clonotype was seen only a few times. The chain links TRBV6-1 to TRBJ2-5; either TRBD1 or TRBD2 may fit D (5 bases each). Germline V lookup: CDR1 MNHNS, CDR2 SASEGT. The CDR3 covers 14 residues. V shed 5 bases and J shed 5 bases, with 15 bases lying between them. CDR3 protein: CASSTALGDETQYF. In DNA, the CDR3 is TGTGCCAGCAGTACCGCCTTGGGGGATGAGACCCAGTACTTC.

The chain links TRBV6-5 to TRBJ2-7; D is unclear. The CDR3 totals 15 residues. Looked up from germline, CDR1 is MNHEY and CDR2 is SVGAGI. The V end lost 4 bases, the J end lost 0 bases, and 13 bases lay between the germline ends. CDR3 coding DNA: TGTGCCAGCAGTTCCGAGCTATCTACCTCCTACGAGCAGTACTTC. Protein sequence: CASSSELSTSYEQYF.

This clonotype was seen a handful of times. V and J are TRBV12-3 or TRBV12-4 and TRBJ2-7, with D possibly TRBD1 on 5 matching bases. V dropped 6 bases and J dropped 0 bases, with 15 bases sitting between them. The CDR3 is made up of 15 amino acids. In DNA form, the CDR3 reads TGTGCCAGCAGCTACACAGGTCAGAGCTCCTACGAGCAGTACTTC. Translated, it gives CASSYTGQSSYEQYF.

CDR3 residues: CASRSQGPGELFF. The CDR3 nucleotides read TGTGCCAGCAGGTCACAGGGCCCCGGGGAGCTGTTTTTT. The chain has TRBV7-9 and TRBJ2-2; perhaps TRBD1 as D (6 bases). V lost 6 bases to trimming and J lost 6 bases, with 11 bases between them. The CDR3 contains 13 residues. The germline CDR1 and CDR2 sequences are SEHNR and FQNEAQ (reference sequence). Combining the CDR3 with reference TRBV7-9 and TRBJ2-2 gives the whole variable domain DTGVSQNPRHKITKRGQNVTFRCDPISEHNRLYWYRQTLGQGPEFLTYFQNEAQLEKSRLLSDRFSAERPKGSFSTLEIQRTEQGDSAMYLCASRSQGPGELFFGEGSRLTVL.

In its sample, this clonotype was seen a few times. CDR3 region: CASSQESSGVKETQYF. Here the CDR3 DNA reads TGTGCCAGCAGCCAAGAATCTAGCGGGGTAAAAGAGACCCAGTACTTC. The chain combines TRBV14 with TRBJ2-5, with 9 nucleotides matching TRBD2. Germline-derived CDR1 and CDR2 are SGHDN and FVKESK. This CDR3 contains 16 residues. Germline trimming cut 0 bases from V and 3 bases from J; bases unmatched to any gene: 5.

This clonotype was observed a few times. V and J are TRBV9 and TRBJ2-1, with 8 bases aligning to TRBD1. This CDR3 spans 16 amino acids. Trimming cost V 3 bases and J 5 bases; bases outside gene matches: 10. In germline, CDR1 is SGDLS, CDR2 YYNGEE. The CDR3 loop is CASSEPGTGTNNEQFF. The CDR3 region has the DNA TGTGCCAGCAGCGAACCCGGGACAGGCACCAACAATGAGCAGTTCTTC.

The chain is built from TRBV15 and TRBJ1-3, with 9 bases matching TRBD1. Germline CDR1 reads LNHNV; CDR2 reads YYDKDF (reference sequence). The CDR3 sequence is 18 residues long. J was trimmed by 0 bases and V by 0 bases; bases with no gene match: 6. The CDR3 reads CATSRDPGQGSSGNTIYF. In DNA form, the CDR3 reads TGTGCCACCAGCAGAGATCCGGGACAGGGCTCCTCTGGAAACACCATATATTTT.

There are a few counts of this clonotype. The rearrangement uses TRBV20-1 and TRBJ2-7, with a possible D match to TRBD2 (6 bases). This CDR3 spans 11 amino acids. CDR1 is DFQATT and CDR2 is SNEGSKA in the germline V gene (reference sequence). The V end lost 5 bases, the J end lost 4 bases, and 9 bases lay between the germline ends. CDR3 DNA: TGCAGTGCTGCGGGGCTATACGAGCAGTACTTC. Its protein product is CSAAGLYEQYF.

This clonotype turned up a few times. The genes are TRBV30 and TRBJ2-2; 7 bases are a match to TRBD1. Germline-derived CDR1 and CDR2 are GTSNPN and SVGIG (reference sequence). Unmatched junction bases numbered 2, after V lost 3 bases and J lost 7 bases. This CDR3 spans 12 amino acids. CDR3 coding DNA: TGTGCCTGGAGAGGGACAGTCGGGGAGCTGTTTTTT. Its protein product is CAWRGTVGELFF.

This clonotype was seen a handful of times. The chain uses TRBV5-1 and TRBJ2-5; D may be TRBD2 (6 bases). The CDR3 length is 17 residues. CDR1 is SGHRS and CDR2 is YFSETQ in the germline V gene. Between the trimmed V and J ends, which lost 4 bases and 0 bases, there was a span of 19 bases. The CDR3 sequence: CASSPAVGRSDQETQYF. DNA for the CDR3: TGCGCCAGCAGCCCCGCGGTAGGGAGGAGTGACCAAGAGACCCAGTACTTC.

In this sample, this clonotype turned up a few times. The chain has TRBV7-6 and TRBJ2-5; unclear D gene. Germline CDR1 reads SGHVS; CDR2 reads FNYEAQ. CDR3 length: 14 amino acids. The V end was cut by 1 base, the J end by 0 bases, with 6 bases between. The CDR3 DNA sequence: TGTGCCAGCAGCTTAGTCCCGTACCAAGAGACCCAGTACTTC. It translates to CASSLVPYQETQYF.

The chain combines TRBV12-3 or TRBV12-4 with TRBJ2-7, with TRBD1 matching 9 bases. This CDR3 spans 14 amino acids. V was clipped by 4 bases and J by 4 bases; unmatched bases: 5. The CDR3: CASSWGQGRYEQYF. CDR3 DNA sequence: TGTGCCAGCAGTTGGGGACAGGGCAGATACGAGCAGTACTTC.

This clonotype came up a few times. The V and J genes are TRBV3-1 and TRBJ2-1; D perhaps matches TRBD2 (5 bases). The CDR3 covers 13 residues. The germline V gene has CDR1 LGHDT and CDR2 YNNKEL (reference sequence). V was clipped by 3 bases and J by 7 bases, with 10 bases between them. This CDR3 reads CASSQDPGNEQFF. In DNA form, the CDR3 reads TGTGCCAGCAGCCAGGACCCGGGGAATGAGCAGTTCTTC.

The chain joins TRBV29-1 to TRBJ2-2, with D possibly called TRBD1 or TRBD2 (5 bases each). Germline V CDR1 and CDR2: SQVTM, ANQGSEA. The CDR3 is made up of 12 amino acids. V lost 6 bases and J lost 5, with 10 bases in between. The DNA of the CDR3 is TGCAGCGTCACTAGACAGACCGGGGAGCTGTTTTTT. Translation gives CSVTRQTGELFF.

This sequence joins TRBV6-5 and TRBJ2-7; D is possibly TRBD2 (7 bases). Germline CDR1 MNHEY, CDR2 SVGAGI. The CDR3 loop spans 15 amino acids. With 2 bases removed from V and 6 bases from J, the gap between germline ends came to 17 bases. CDR3 protein: CASSYGGGAWGEQYF. CDR3 nucleotide sequence: TGTGCCAGCAGTTACGGGGGGGGCGCCTGGGGCGAGCAGTACTTC.

This clonotype appeared a few times. This chain links TRBV9 with TRBJ2-1; D is perhaps TRBD1 or TRBD2 (6 bases each). The V gene's germline CDR1 is SGDLS and CDR2 YYNGEE. CDR3 length: 15 residues. The V gene lost 0 bases and the J gene lost 4 bases, with 11 bases spanning the gap. CDR3: CASSVGGAKYNEQFF. In nucleotides, the CDR3 is TGTGCCAGCAGCGTAGGGGGGGCAAAGTACAATGAGCAGTTCTTC.

The chain carries TRBV5-1 and TRBJ2-1, with D maybe TRBD1 (6 bases). There are 15 residues in the CDR3. Germline V gene sequence: CDR1 SGHRS, CDR2 YFSETQ. Trimming left V 0 bases short and J 7 bases short, with 14 bases between. This CDR3 is CASSLEQGSPNEQFF. The CDR3 DNA is TGCGCCAGCAGCTTGGAACAGGGTAGCCCAAATGAGCAGTTCTTC.